This T cell receptor (beta chain) was identified in a study of OX40 agonist ivuxolimab in advanced cancers. Regarding the research as a whole: The costimulatory receptor OX40 (CD134) was targeted by ivuxolimab, a fully human IgG2 agonistic monoclonal antibody. The paper describes the monotherapy dose-escalation part (N of about 55 patients) of the phase I trial of ivuxolimab. The purpose of peripheral TCRbeta sequencing was to test whether ivuxolimab changed TCR sequence diversity and led to clonal T-cell expansion. Partial responses occurred in three dose-escalation patients, of whom one had hepatocellular carcinoma and two had cutaneous melanoma. Intravenous ivuxolimab was administered to patients every 2 weeks at six dose levels: 0.01, 0.1, 0.3, 1.5, 3 and 10 mg/kg. A male proportion of around 81% and a mean age of about 60 years, ranging from about 20 to 79, were recorded for the dose-escalation cohort. Of the roughly 51 patients in dose escalation, 19 had hepatocellular carcinoma, around 15 had melanoma, 9 had renal cell carcinoma and 9 had head and neck cancer. Prior anti-PD-1, anti-PD-L1 or anti-CTLA-4 therapy was permitted, and 35% to 40% of dose-escalation patients had received checkpoint inhibitors. Overall study results and their limits: In the 0.1-3.0 mg/kg groups, partial responders were among the patients with the lowest normalized peripheral clonal expansion, particularly in CD8+ T cells. Clonal expansion of both CD4+ and CD8+ blood T cells was observed from baseline to week 6 at doses 0.1 to 3.0 mg/kg. Low levels of normalized T-cell clonal expansion were also seen in some patients who did not respond. After ivuxolimab, expanded clones were on average more numerous among CD8+ T cells than among CD4+ T cells. The antigen specificity of the peripheral T cells that underwent clonal expansion was not determined.

Genomic DNA was extracted from sorted cells for sequencing of the TCRbeta CDR3 region. The immunoSEQ Assay was used for sequencing of TCRbeta CDR3 regions. Not all clones reach the TCRdb copy of this immuneACCESS table, which keeps in-frame sequences only. Checked studies attribute under half of the gap to unresolved V genes and leave the rest unexplained. The table for this sample lists tens of thousands of clones; 70% to 90% of them were counted only once. The ten largest clonotypes hold roughly 12% of the sample. Measured from the cysteine to the phenylalanine, the CDR3 is 14 residues long. Of all the DNA, just the CDR3 is kept, 42 bases in frame from base 1. According to the germline V gene, CDR1 reads MDHEN and CDR2 reads SYDVKM. V is shortened by 3 bases, J by 7 bases, and the region joining them spans 12 bases. Turning to this clone: Its specific antigen is unknown. One base away there is no much larger clone; base qualities are not given.

Patients with a history of autoimmune disease or receiving systemic immunosuppression were excluded from the trial. In every dose cohort, peripheral blood was drawn for TCR sequencing at baseline, cycle 4 day 1, and cycle 7 day 1. The samples were drawn from a first-in-human, open-label, multicenter phase I dose-escalation trial of ivuxolimab. Adults with locally advanced or metastatic melanoma, renal cell carcinoma, hepatocellular carcinoma or head and neck squamous cell carcinoma were enrolled in the trial. Before TCR sequencing, CD4+ T cells and CD8+ T cells were sorted from peripheral blood as separate populations.

This specimen was CD4+ or CD8+ T cells sorted from blood, taken in a trial of the OX40 agonist ivuxolimab. In this chain, TRBV28 is recombined with TRBJ1-4, with the D gene uncertain. The TCR was taken from an adult with an advanced solid tumor such as melanoma, head and neck, liver or kidney cancer. The encoded CDR3 is CASSLRGWGEKLFF. The nucleotide sequence is TGTGCCAGCAGTTTGCGGGGATGGGGTGAAAAACTGTTTTTT.